This TCR beta chain was identified during a study of early T cells in non-severe SARS-CoV-2 infection. For the study at large: Sequencing input comprised bulk RNA from unsorted whole blood; chain pairing was not available.

This clonotype was detected many times. The antigen is not known. One junction end does not reproduce the germline sequence, and a read error may be involved. Overall study results and limits: Private and CD4 specificities were missed by VDJdb matching, skewed to anti-spike CD8.

Tagging with unique molecular identifiers was applied to individual cDNA molecules. Using its own MiXCR run on the 5' RACE reads, TCRdb lists one record per CDR3 protein. The table has tens of thousands of distinct CDR3 sequences, about 5% seen once. The germline CDR1 and CDR2 sequences are SGHTA and FQGNSA. This CDR3 region has 14 residues. This sequence was found in an adult who was a healthcare worker with PCR-confirmed SARS-CoV-2 infection or an uninfected control (not recorded which). The rearrangement links TRBV7-2 to TRBJ2-2, with 7 nucleotides matching TRBD2. Sequences were obtained from whole blood. The CDR3 nucleotides read TGTGCCAGCAGTTTAGGGGAGGGGACCGGGGAGCTGTTTTTT. This translates into CASSLGEGTGELFF.